The 9 T cell receptor beta chains listed next were all sequenced from one sample in a study of shared clonotypes between healthy human individuals. Using immunoSEQ multiplex PCR, the repertoire was profiled, and TCRdb retains in-frame clones only, with some absent. The sample has 650,000 to 700,000 clones; 90% are singletons. Source material: memory CD8+ T cells from PBMCs. Subset specified: CD45RO+ cells pooled with CCR7-negative TemRA cells. These receptors came from a man in his late teens or twenties in good health. Some clones in this sample may be carry-over from other donors' samples.

This clone was seen only once. This sequence joins TRBV6-6 and TRBJ2-7, with unresolved D. Germline lookup yields CDR1 MNHNY and CDR2 SVGAGI (reference sequence). The CDR3 has 14 residues. V shed 6 bases and J shed 0 bases, with 12 bases lying between them. CDR3 sequence (DNA): TGTGCCAGCAGCGCAGGTAGAAGCTCCTACGAGCAGTACTTC. This sequence encodes CASSAGRSSYEQYF.

The chain has TRBV7-9 and TRBJ2-2; D is perhaps TRBD1 or TRBD2 (5 bases each). CDR3 length equals 16 residues. V dropped 0 bases and J dropped 1 base, with 9 bases sitting between them. Germline lookup yields CDR1 SEHNR and CDR2 FQNEAQ (reference sequence). The CDR3 DNA is TGTGCCAGCAGCTTAGCGGGGGATAGGAACACCGGGGAGCTGTTTTTT. Translated, it gives CASSLAGDRNTGELFF.

Details on this clone: This CDR3 is also generated by other DNA sequences in the sample. This chain joins TRBV19 and TRBJ1-5; D perhaps matches TRBD1 (6 bases). Per germline, CDR1 LNHDA and CDR2 SQIVND (reference sequence). The CDR3 loop spans 15 amino acids. Between the trimmed V and J ends, which lost 3 bases and 2 bases, there was a span of 11 bases. The DNA for the CDR3 is TGTGCCAGTAGTATTTCCAGGGGTGGCAATCAGCCCCAGCATTTT. Amino acid sequence: CASSISRGGNQPQHF.

The chain carries TRBV28 and TRBJ1-2; TRBD1 is a possible D gene (6 bases). Germline-derived CDR1 and CDR2 are MDHEN and SYDVKM. V dropped 5 bases and J dropped 8 bases, with 18 bases sitting between them. The CDR3 loop spans 14 amino acids. The CDR3 region has the DNA TGTGCCAGCAGTGTGGGACATTTTCCTTGGGGCTACACCTTC. Protein sequence: CASSVGHFPWGYTF.

J is TRBJ2-1 and V is TRBV15; 9 bases match TRBD1. The J segment lost 5 bases and the V segment lost 3 bases, leaving 8 bases of the junction unmatched. The length of the CDR3 is 16 residues. CDR1 and CDR2 (germline): LNHNV, YYDKDF (reference sequence). The chain's CDR3 is CATSSYDRGFDNEQFF. CDR3 nucleotide sequence: TGTGCCACCAGCAGCTATGACAGGGGGTTCGACAATGAGCAGTTCTTC.

The chain has TRBV10-3 and TRBJ2-7, with a possible D match to TRBD2 (7 bases). In germline, CDR1 is ENHRY, CDR2 SYGVKD. The CDR3 has 15 amino acids. Trimming removed 5 bases from V and 6 bases from J, with 20 bases in between. The CDR3 loop is CAISPWGGQDREQYF. As DNA, the CDR3 is TGTGCCATCAGTCCCTGGGGGGGGCAAGATCGCGAGCAGTACTTC.

The gene calls are TRBV7-9 and TRBJ2-2; tentatively, D is TRBD2 (5 bases). Germline V gives CDR1 SEHNR, CDR2 FQNEAQ (reference sequence). The CDR3 spans 15 residues. V lost 3 bases and J 4 bases, leaving 12 bases between the germline ends. The DNA for the CDR3 is TGTGCCAGCAGCTTGACTACTCGAGGCACCGGGGAGCTGTTTTTT. It translates to CASSLTTRGTGELFF.

The chain links TRBV28 to TRBJ2-1; 7 bases agree with TRBD2. V trimming: 3 bases; J trimming: 4 bases; junction bases outside the gene matches: 12. Germline CDR1 and CDR2: MDHEN and SYDVKM. This CDR3 contains 17 residues. The CDR3 DNA reads TGTGCCAGCAGTTTCCTTGGTAGGCGGGAGAGGTACAATGAGCAGTTCTTC. As protein: CASSFLGRRERYNEQFF.

The V gene is TRBV7-2, the J gene TRBJ2-7, with TRBD2 matching 10 bases. CDR1 and CDR2 (germline): SGHTA, FQGNSA. The CDR3 sequence is 18 residues long. V trimming: 3 bases; J trimming: 2 bases; junction bases outside the gene matches: 13. CDR3 protein: CASSLGTRVSGRAYEQYF. As DNA, the CDR3 is TGTGCCAGCAGCTTGGGGACCCGGGTCAGCGGGAGGGCCTACGAGCAGTACTTC. The entire variable domain, with the rest obtained from reference TRBV7-2 and TRBJ2-7, is as follows: GAGVSQSPSNKVTEKGKDVELRCDPISGHTALYWYRQSLGQGLEFLIYFQGNSAPDKSGLPSDRFSAERTGGSVSTLTIQRTQQEDSAVYLCASSLGTRVSGRAYEQYFGPGTRLTVT.